A single sample is the source of the 30 T cell receptor beta chains below, sequenced in a study of tumor and adjacent non-tumor tissue in lung cancer (dated by TCRdb to the late 2010s). Bulk unsorted tissue served as the source for RNA extraction, and RNA quality was assessed using a NanoDrop ND-1000 and an Agilent 2100. The method was multiplex PCR. Sequencer: Illumina HiSeq 2500. TCRbeta libraries were built by three rounds of nested PCR using primers (Table S4), following protocols modified from ARM-PCR. TCRdb's own reprocessing of the public reads used fastp at Q25 and MiXCR and kept productive beta chains. Merged by CDR3 protein, the rows form single entries marked with the most common genes and DNA. This sample comprises under 100,000 distinct CDR3 sequences, 61% of them detected only once. The ten largest account for about 15% of the sample. Sequencing was carried out using lung tumor tissue. The receptors were gathered from a man aged 65 to 79 with non-small cell lung cancer.

This clonotype was observed many times. The rearrangement joins TRBV6-6 to TRBJ1-3; D call uncertain. The CDR3 runs to 14 residues. Trimming left V 7 bases short and J 0 bases short, with 10 bases between. Germline V gene lookup returns CDR1 MNHNY and CDR2 SVGAGI (reference sequence). The CDR3 here is CASTLDNSGNTIYF. CDR3 bases: TGTGCCAGCACCTTAGACAACTCTGGAAACACCATATATTTT.

This clonotype was found a few times. The chain combines TRBV30 with TRBJ1-6; maybe TRBD1 (5 bases). There are 14 residues in the CDR3. CDR1 is GTSNPN, CDR2 SVGIG, per germline (reference sequence). V was shortened by 7 bases and J by 4 bases, with 14 bases between the two germline ends. The DNA for the CDR3 is TGTGCCTCTCCGGGACCGTTATATAATTCACCCCTCCACTTT. This encodes CASPGPLYNSPLHF.

The chain carries TRBV7-9 and TRBJ2-1, with D perhaps matching TRBD2 (6 bases). CDR1 is SEHNR and CDR2 is FQNEAQ in the germline V gene (reference sequence). The V and J ends lost 7 bases and 9 bases respectively, with 19 bases between them. The CDR3 has 14 amino acids. CDR3 sequence: CASNFAGGVGEQFF. DNA of the CDR3: TGTGCCAGCAACTTTGCTGGCGGGGTCGGTGAGCAGTTCTTC. The full variable domain, rest sourced from reference TRBV7-9 and TRBJ2-1, is DTGVSQNPRHKITKRGQNVTFRCDPISEHNRLYWYRQTLGQGPEFLTYFQNEAQLEKSRLLSDRFSAERPKGSFSTLEIQRTEQGDSAMYLCASNFAGGVGEQFFGPGTRLTVL.

This clonotype was seen a handful of times. A clone one base away is much larger, so this may be a read error. This sequence joins TRBV11-2 and TRBJ2-5; perhaps TRBD1 as D (6 bases). Germline assignment: CDR1 SGHAT and CDR2 FQNNGV. The CDR3 is made up of 14 amino acids. The CDR3 bases are TGTACCAGCAGCGTAAGCAGGGGTTGGGAGACCCAGTACTTC. Translating it yields CTSSVSRGWETQYF.

This clonotype was seen a few times. Because it lacks the conserved phenylalanine or tryptophan at the end, this CDR3 is likely a read error. The rearrangement uses TRBV11-2 and TRBJ2-5; D is unclear. Per germline, CDR1 SGHAT and CDR2 FQNNGV. Trimming removed 5 bases from V and 4 bases from J, with 8 bases in between. The CDR3 runs to 12 residues. CDR3 protein: CASSRPAETQYL. DNA for the CDR3: TGTGCCAGCAGCCGGCCGGCAGAGACCCAGTACCTC.

This clonotype came up a few times. The chain couples TRBV20-1 to TRBJ2-3; possibly TRBD1 for D (6 bases). Trimming removed 7 bases from V and 0 bases from J, with 14 bases in between. The V gene's germline CDR1 is DFQATT and CDR2 SNEGSKA (reference sequence). The CDR3 totals 14 residues. CDR3 region: CSVRTETSTDTQYF. The CDR3 DNA sequence: TGCAGTGTTCGGACAGAGACTAGCACAGATACGCAGTATTTT.

Worth noting for this clonotype: Since no conserved phenylalanine or tryptophan closes the CDR3, a read error is the likely cause. This chain uses TRBV10-3 with TRBJ2-7; possibly TRBD1 for D (6 bases). The CDR3 runs to 13 residues. Germline CDR1 ENHRY, CDR2 SYGVKD. This CDR3 reads CVISRDKVYEQYS. The CDR3 DNA is TGTGTCATCAGTAGGGACAAAGTATACGAGCAGTACTCC.

Turning to this clonotype: Being one base from a much bigger clone, this may be a read error. The rearrangement uses TRBV5-1 and TRBJ2-7; 12 nucleotides align to TRBD1. The CDR3 runs 15 residues. The germline gives CDR1 SGHRS, CDR2 YFSETQ. V lost 6 bases, J lost 3 bases, and 7 bases stayed unmatched. For the CDR3, the DNA is TGCGCCAGCATCAGAGGGACAGGGGGCCTCTACGAGCAGTACTTC. Translating gives CASIRGTGGLYEQYF. The complete variable domain, with remaining parts taken from reference TRBV5-1 and TRBJ2-7, reads KAGVTQTPRYLIKTRGQQVTLSCSPISGHRSVSWYQQTPGQGLQFLFEYFSETQRNKGNFPGRFSGRQFSNSRSEMNVSTLELGDSALYLCASIRGTGGLYEQYFGPGTRLTVT.

This clonotype has at least ten counts. The genes are TRBV28 and TRBJ1-6; no clear D. V was trimmed by 5 bases and J by 4 bases, leaving 21 bases between them. CDR1 and CDR2 (germline): MDHEN, SYDVKM. CDR3 length: 18 amino acids. The CDR3 reads CASSTTALLVQYNSPLHF. DNA for the CDR3: TGTGCCAGCAGTACTACCGCCCTGCTGGTACAGTATAATTCACCCCTCCACTTT.

At least ten counts were recorded for this clonotype. The chain has TRBV29-1 and TRBJ2-7, with 8 bases identical to TRBD1. Germline V gene data show CDR1 as SQVTM and CDR2 as ANQGSEA. The ends lost 6 bases at V and 6 bases at J; junction bases unmatched: 4. The CDR3 has 11 residues. CDR3 DNA: TGCAGCGTGGGTACAGGGGGCGAGCAGTACTTC. This encodes CSVGTGGEQYF.

About this clonotype: This sequence may be a read error, since a much larger clone differs from it by one base. J is TRBJ2-3 and V is TRBV5-6, with TRBD1 matching over 8 bases. The V and J ends lost 0 bases and 1 base, in that order; junction bases with no gene match: 4. The CDR3 is 16 amino acids. Germline loops: CDR1 SGHDT, CDR2 YYEEEE. The CDR3 here is CASSLVGRGRTDTQYF. Here the CDR3 DNA reads TGTGCCAGCAGCTTGGTGGGCAGGGGGCGCACAGATACGCAGTATTTT.

This clonotype has at least ten counts. A read error may be the cause here, since a much bigger clone is one base away. The chain uses TRBV11-2 and TRBJ2-3; a possible D gene is TRBD1 (5 bases). V lost 8 bases to trimming and J lost 5 bases, with 17 bases between them. CDR1 is SGHAT and CDR2 is FQNNGV in the germline V gene. The CDR3 totals 14 residues. The DNA for the CDR3 is TGTGCCAGCGGCCCCGACAGTTTCAGAGATACGCAGTATTTT. Amino acids: CASGPDSFRDTQYF.

About this clonotype: One end of the junction varies from germline; a read error may be responsible. This chain links TRBV6-6 with TRBJ1-4, with a possible D match to TRBD1 (6 bases). Per the germline V gene, CDR1 is MNHNY and CDR2 is SVGAGI (reference sequence). This CDR3 is built from 14 residues. The CDR3 reads CASGRGQKNEKLVF. In nucleotides, the CDR3 is TGTGCCAGCGGCCGTGGACAGAAAAACGAAAAACTGGTTTTT.

This clonotype came up many times. CDR3 protein: CASSAGLAGRRYF. CDR3 in DNA: TGTGCCAGCAGCGCCGGACTAGCGGGCCGGAGGTACTTC. V is TRBV6-5 and J is TRBJ2-7, with 11 bases identical to TRBD2. After removal of 6 bases from V and 12 bases from J, the junction contained 10 bases not matched to a gene. The V gene's germline CDR1 is MNHEY and CDR2 SVGAGI. The CDR3 consists of 13 residues.

Details on this clonotype: The germline gene is not matched at one end of the junction; a read error may be the cause. V and J are TRBV6-1 and TRBJ2-1; 7 nucleotides agree with TRBD2. The CDR3 covers 14 residues. Germline V gives CDR1 MNHNS, CDR2 SASEGT. CDR3 residues: CVSRPRESYNELFF. Written as DNA, the CDR3 is TGTGTCAGCAGGCCGCGGGAGTCCTACAATGAGCTGTTCTTC.

Note on this clonotype: A junction end diverges from the germline sequence, so it may reflect a read error. The chain has TRBV7-9 and TRBJ2-7; TRBD2 might be the D (6 bases). This CDR3 region has 13 residues. CDR1 SEHNR and CDR2 FQNEAQ come from the germline V gene (reference sequence). The CDR3 bases are TGTGCCAGCAGCTTCGGGTTAGCGGTCGAGCGGTACTTC. This gives the protein CASSFGLAVERYF.

Many counts were recorded for this clonotype. The rearrangement links TRBV28 to TRBJ2-5; D is unresolved. The germline V and J ends were trimmed by 3 bases and 6 bases, with 2 bases remaining between them. Germline-derived CDR1 and CDR2 are MDHEN and SYDVKM. This CDR3 region has 10 residues. CDR3 in amino acids: CASSFKTQYF. CDR3 sequence (DNA): TGTGCCAGCAGTTTCAAGACCCAGTACTTC.

Comments on this clonotype: Since the CDR3 does not end with the conserved phenylalanine or tryptophan, this likely comes from a read error. This sequence joins TRBV28 and TRBJ2-7; tentative D call: TRBD1 (6 bases). The CDR3 consists of 14 residues. Trimming removed 2 bases at V and 2 bases at J, with 10 bases between. Germline V lookup: CDR1 MDHEN, CDR2 SYDVKM. CDR3 protein: CASSLGNRAYEQYI. CDR3 coding DNA: TGTGCCAGCAGTTTAGGTAACAGGGCCTACGAGCAGTACATC.

About this clonotype itself: This likely comes from a read error, as the CDR3 has no conserved phenylalanine or tryptophan at its end. The chain is built from TRBV5-4 and TRBJ2-5; TRBD1 matches at 8 bases. The CDR3 consists of 14 residues. Germline CDR1 and CDR2: SGHNT and YYREEE (reference sequence). Trimming cost V 5 bases and J 5 bases; bases outside gene matches: 8. The CDR3 sequence: CASRSGNRGETQYI. The CDR3 DNA is TGTGCCAGCAGATCAGGGAACAGGGGGGAGACCCAGTACATC.

This clonotype was recorded at least ten times. A much more abundant neighbour one base away suggests this may be a read error. This rearrangement joins TRBV11-2 to TRBJ2-1; 9 bases are shared with TRBD2. The CDR3 is 13 residues long. CDR1 and CDR2 from the germline V gene are SGHAT and FQNNGV. The CDR3 spells CASSQGLANEQSF. CDR3 DNA: TGTGCCAGCAGCCAGGGACTAGCCAATGAGCAGTCCTTC.

The chain carries TRBV11-2 and TRBJ2-5, with 7 bases identical to TRBD1. From germline, CDR1 is SGHAT and CDR2 FQNNGV. V was clipped by 1 base and J by 2 bases; unmatched bases: 7. CDR3 length equals 16 residues. This CDR3 reads CASSLAWDSHQETQYF. The CDR3 DNA reads TGTGCCAGCAGCTTAGCATGGGACAGCCATCAAGAGACCCAGTACTTC.

The V gene is TRBV5-1, the J gene TRBJ2-1; D may be TRBD1 or TRBD2 (5 bases each). The V gene lost 0 bases and the J gene lost 13 bases, with 20 bases spanning the gap. Germline V lookup: CDR1 SGHRS, CDR2 YFSETQ. The CDR3 contains 15 residues. This CDR3 is CASSLGLVGVVEQFF. The DNA for the CDR3 is TGCGCCAGCAGCTTGGGTCTAGTGGGGGTCGTAGAACAGTTCTTC.

Remarks on this clonotype: This sequence may be a read error, since a much larger clone differs from it by one base. Written as DNA, the CDR3 is TGTGCCATCAGTACCGGGGCAGGGAGTTCGGCTTTCTTT. It specifies CAISTGAGSSAFF. The rearrangement links TRBV10-3 to TRBJ1-1, with D possibly matching TRBD1 (5 bases). Trimming pared 5 bases from V and 11 bases from J, leaving 18 bases between. Germline V gives CDR1 ENHRY, CDR2 SYGVKD. CDR3 length: 13 amino acids.

About this clonotype itself: Just one base apart from a much larger clone, this may be a read error. The chain uses TRBV12-3 or TRBV12-4 and TRBJ1-1; 8 bases agree with TRBD1. This CDR3 spans 14 amino acids. The CDR3 region is CTSSPPTGTGEAFF. CDR3 nucleotides: TGTACCAGCAGTCCGCCGACCGGGACAGGTGAAGCTTTCTTT.

This clonotype appeared many times. The chain joins TRBV29-1 to TRBJ2-3; no reliable D call. The germline gives CDR1 SQVTM, CDR2 ANQGSEA. V shed 2 bases and J shed 6 bases, with 12 bases lying between them. The CDR3 totals 13 residues. CDR3 amino acids: CSVEIPPGDTQYF. As DNA, the CDR3 is TGCAGCGTTGAAATTCCCCCAGGCGATACGCAGTATTTT.

This clonotype was counted at least ten times. The chain links TRBV5-1 to TRBJ2-7; TRBD1 matches at 7 bases. After removal of 2 bases from V and 4 bases from J, the junction contained 9 bases not matched to a gene. Germline-derived CDR1 and CDR2 are SGHRS and YFSETQ. This CDR3 is 15 amino acids long. CDR3 loop: CASSFGVTGMYEQYF. The CDR3 nucleotides are TGCGCCAGCAGCTTCGGGGTGACAGGGATGTACGAGCAGTACTTC.

With regard to this clonotype: The CDR3 end shows no conserved phenylalanine or tryptophan, and so a read error is likely. It is unclear where the CDR3 begins or ends on the DNA, so no DNA is shown, and the CDR3 is as TCRdb lists it. CDR3 amino acids: CSSRDRVLNEQLL. This chain connects TRBV29-1 to TRBJ2-1; whether TRBD1, the table's D call, matches the DNA was not checked. Both ends counted, the CDR3 spans 13 residues. Germline CDR1 and CDR2: SQVTM and ANQGSEA.

The chain combines TRBV20-1 with TRBJ2-1; D not resolved. With 3 bases removed from V and 0 bases from J, the gap between germline ends came to 12 bases. The CDR3 is 15 amino acids. CDR1 DFQATT and CDR2 SNEGSKA come from the germline V gene (reference sequence). CDR3 in DNA: TGCAGTGCTAGTGCTTTCACAGCCTCCTACAATGAGCAGTTCTTC. Residues: CSASAFTASYNEQFF.

In this sample, this clonotype turned up many times. The chain's CDR3 is CASRPGTGSSTEAFF. The DNA of the CDR3 is TGTGCCAGCAGACCCGGGACAGGGTCGAGCACTGAAGCTTTCTTT. The chain uses TRBV12-3 or TRBV12-4 and TRBJ1-1, with 9 bases fitting TRBD1. V dropped 6 bases and J dropped 4; count of bases not matched to a gene: 9. The CDR3 spans 15 residues.

Many counts were recorded for this clonotype. This chain links TRBV10-3 with TRBJ1-6; 9 bases match TRBD1. Germline values: CDR1 ENHRY, CDR2 SYGVKD. The CDR3 runs to 15 residues. J gave up 7 bases and V 4 bases, and 5 bases lay outside the gene matches. CDR3 loop: CAISGGTGWNSPLHF. CDR3 bases: TGTGCCATCAGTGGCGGGACAGGGTGGAATTCACCCCTCCACTTT.